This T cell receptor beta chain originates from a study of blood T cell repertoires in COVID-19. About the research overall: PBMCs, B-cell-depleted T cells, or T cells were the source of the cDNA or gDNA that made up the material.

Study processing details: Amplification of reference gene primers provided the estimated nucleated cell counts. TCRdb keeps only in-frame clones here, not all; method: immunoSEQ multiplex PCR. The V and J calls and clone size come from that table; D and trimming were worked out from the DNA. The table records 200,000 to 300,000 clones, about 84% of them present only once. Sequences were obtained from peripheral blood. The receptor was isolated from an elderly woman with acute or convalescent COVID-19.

The CDR3 DNA reads TGCGCCAGCAGCCAAGGGGAAGGGACAGGGTACGAAAAACTGTTTTTT. Translation: CASSQGEGTGYEKLFF. This chain links TRBV4-1 with TRBJ1-4; 9 nucleotides align to TRBD1. Germline-derived CDR1 and CDR2 are MGHRA and YSYEKL. The CDR3 runs 16 residues. The V gene end was trimmed by 1 base and the J gene end by 8 bases; junction bases not matched to a gene: 8.